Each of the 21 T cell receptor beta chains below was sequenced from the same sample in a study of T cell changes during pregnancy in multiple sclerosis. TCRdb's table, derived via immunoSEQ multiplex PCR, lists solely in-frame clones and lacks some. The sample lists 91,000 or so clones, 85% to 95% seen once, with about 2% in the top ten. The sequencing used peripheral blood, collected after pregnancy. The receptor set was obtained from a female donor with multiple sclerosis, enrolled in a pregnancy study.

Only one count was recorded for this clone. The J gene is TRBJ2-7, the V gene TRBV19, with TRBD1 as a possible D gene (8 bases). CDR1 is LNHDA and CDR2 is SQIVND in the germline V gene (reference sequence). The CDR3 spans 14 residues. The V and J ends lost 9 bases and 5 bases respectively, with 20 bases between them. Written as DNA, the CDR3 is TGTGCCAGCAGGAACAGGGGGGGCCCTAACGAGCAGTACTTC. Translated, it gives CASRNRGGPNEQYF.

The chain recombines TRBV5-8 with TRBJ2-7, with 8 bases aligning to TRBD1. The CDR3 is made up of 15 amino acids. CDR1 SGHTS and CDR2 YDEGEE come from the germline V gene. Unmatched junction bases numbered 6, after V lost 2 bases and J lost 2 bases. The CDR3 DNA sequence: TGTGCCAGCAGCTTCGGACAGGGAAACCCCTACGAGCAGTACTTC. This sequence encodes CASSFGQGNPYEQYF.

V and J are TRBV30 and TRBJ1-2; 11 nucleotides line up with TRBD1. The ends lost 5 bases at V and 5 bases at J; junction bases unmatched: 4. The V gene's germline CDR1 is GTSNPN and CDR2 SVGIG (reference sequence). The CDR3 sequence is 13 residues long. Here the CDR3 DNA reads TGTGCCTGGGGCCGGGACAGGGGGTATGGCTACACCTTC. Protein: CAWGRDRGYGYTF. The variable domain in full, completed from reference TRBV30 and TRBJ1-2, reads SQTIHQWPATLVQPVGSPLSLECTVEGTSNPNLYWYRQAAGRGLQLLFYSVGIGQISSEVPQNLSASRPQDRQFILSSKKLLLSDSGFYLCAWGRDRGYGYTFGSGTRLTVV.

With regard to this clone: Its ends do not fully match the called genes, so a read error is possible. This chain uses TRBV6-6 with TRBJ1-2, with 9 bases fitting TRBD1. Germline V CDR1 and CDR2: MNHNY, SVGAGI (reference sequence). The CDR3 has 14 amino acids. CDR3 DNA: TGTGCCAGCAGTAACTCACAGGGGGCCTCTGGCTACACCTTC. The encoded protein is CASSNSQGASGYTF.

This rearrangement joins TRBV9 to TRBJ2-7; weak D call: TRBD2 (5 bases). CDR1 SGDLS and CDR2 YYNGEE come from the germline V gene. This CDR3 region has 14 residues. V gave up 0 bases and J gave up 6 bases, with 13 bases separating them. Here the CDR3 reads CASSVGSGNTEQYF. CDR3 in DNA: TGTGCCAGCAGCGTAGGTTCGGGGAACACCGAGCAGTACTTC.

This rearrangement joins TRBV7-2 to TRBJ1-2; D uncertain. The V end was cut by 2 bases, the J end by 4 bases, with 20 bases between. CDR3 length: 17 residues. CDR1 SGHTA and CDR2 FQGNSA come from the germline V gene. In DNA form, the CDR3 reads TGTGCCAGCAGCTTATCAAGGGAGTCGGGTCGGAGCTATGGCTACACCTTC. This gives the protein CASSLSRESGRSYGYTF. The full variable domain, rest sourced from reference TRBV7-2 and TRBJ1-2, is GAGVSQSPSNKVTEKGKDVELRCDPISGHTALYWYRQSLGQGLEFLIYFQGNSAPDKSGLPSDRFSAERTGGSVSTLTIQRTQQEDSAVYLCASSLSRESGRSYGYTFGSGTRLTVV.

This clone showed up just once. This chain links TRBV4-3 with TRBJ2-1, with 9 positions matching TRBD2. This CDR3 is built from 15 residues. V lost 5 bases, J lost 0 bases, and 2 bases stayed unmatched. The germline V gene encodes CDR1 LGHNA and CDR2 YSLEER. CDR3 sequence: CASSERGASYNEQFF. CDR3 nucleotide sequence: TGCGCCAGCAGCGAGCGGGGGGCCTCCTACAATGAGCAGTTCTTC.

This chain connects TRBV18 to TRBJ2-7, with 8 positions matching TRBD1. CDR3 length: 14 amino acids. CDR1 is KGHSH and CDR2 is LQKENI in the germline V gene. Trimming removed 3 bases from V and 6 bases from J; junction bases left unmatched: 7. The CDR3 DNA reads TGTGCCAGCTCACCGACCGGACAGGGACTCGAGCAGTACTTC. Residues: CASSPTGQGLEQYF. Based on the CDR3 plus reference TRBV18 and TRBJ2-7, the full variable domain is NAGVMQNPRHLVRRRGQEARLRCSPMKGHSHVYWYRQLPEEGLKFMVYLQKENIIDESGMPKERFSAEFPKEGPSILRIQQVVRGDSAAYFCASSPTGQGLEQYFGPGTRLTVT.

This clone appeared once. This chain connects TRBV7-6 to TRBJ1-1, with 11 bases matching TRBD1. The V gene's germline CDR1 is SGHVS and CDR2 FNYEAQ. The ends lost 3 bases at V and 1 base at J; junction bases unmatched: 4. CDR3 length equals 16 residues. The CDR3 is CASSFGTGGGNTEAFF. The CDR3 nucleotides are TGTGCCAGCAGCTTCGGGACAGGGGGGGGGAACACTGAAGCTTTCTTT.

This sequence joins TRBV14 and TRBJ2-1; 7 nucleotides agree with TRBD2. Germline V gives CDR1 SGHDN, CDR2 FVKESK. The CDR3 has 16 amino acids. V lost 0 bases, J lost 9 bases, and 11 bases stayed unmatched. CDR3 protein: CASSQDRRGLSGEQFF. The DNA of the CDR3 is TGTGCCAGCAGCCAAGATAGACGGGGACTAAGTGGTGAGCAGTTCTTC.

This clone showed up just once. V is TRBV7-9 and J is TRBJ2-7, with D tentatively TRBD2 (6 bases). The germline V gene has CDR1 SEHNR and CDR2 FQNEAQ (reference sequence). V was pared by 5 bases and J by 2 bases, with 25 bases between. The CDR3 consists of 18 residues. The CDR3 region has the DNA TGTGCCAGCAGCCCCTTCTTTATGGGGGAGGCCCTTCCCTACGAGCAGTACTTC. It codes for CASSPFFMGEALPYEQYF.

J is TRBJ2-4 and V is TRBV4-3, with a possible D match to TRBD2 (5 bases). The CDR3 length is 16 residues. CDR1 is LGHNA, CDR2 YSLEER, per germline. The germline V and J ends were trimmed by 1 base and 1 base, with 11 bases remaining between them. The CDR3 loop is CASSQVARGAKNIQYF. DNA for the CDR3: TGCGCCAGCAGCCAAGTTGCCCGAGGGGCCAAAAACATTCAGTACTTC.

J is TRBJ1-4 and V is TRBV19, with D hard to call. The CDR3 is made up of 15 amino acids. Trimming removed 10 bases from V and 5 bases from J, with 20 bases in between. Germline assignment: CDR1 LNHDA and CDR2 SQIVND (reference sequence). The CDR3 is CATSLGGRTNEKLFF. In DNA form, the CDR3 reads TGTGCCACCTCCTTGGGTGGGAGAACGAATGAAAAACTGTTTTTT.

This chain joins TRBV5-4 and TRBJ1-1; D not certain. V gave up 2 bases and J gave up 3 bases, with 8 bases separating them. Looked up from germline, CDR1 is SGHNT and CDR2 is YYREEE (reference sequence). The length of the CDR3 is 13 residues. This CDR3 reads CASSFDIYTEAFF. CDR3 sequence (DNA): TGTGCCAGCAGCTTTGACATTTACACTGAAGCTTTCTTT.

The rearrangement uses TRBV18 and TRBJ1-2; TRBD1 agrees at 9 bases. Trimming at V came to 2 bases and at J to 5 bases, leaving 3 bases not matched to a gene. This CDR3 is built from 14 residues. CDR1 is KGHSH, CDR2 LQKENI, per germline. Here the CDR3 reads CASSPSGQGYGYTF. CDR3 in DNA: TGTGCCAGCTCACCAAGCGGACAGGGGTATGGCTACACCTTC. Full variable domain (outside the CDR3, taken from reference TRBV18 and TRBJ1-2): NAGVMQNPRHLVRRRGQEARLRCSPMKGHSHVYWYRQLPEEGLKFMVYLQKENIIDESGMPKERFSAEFPKEGPSILRIQQVVRGDSAAYFCASSPSGQGYGYTFGSGTRLTVV.

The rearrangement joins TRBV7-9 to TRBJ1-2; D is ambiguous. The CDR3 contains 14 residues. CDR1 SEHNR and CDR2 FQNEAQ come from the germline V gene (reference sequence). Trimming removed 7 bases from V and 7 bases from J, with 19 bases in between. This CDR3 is CASTLGSNSRGYTF. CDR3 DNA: TGTGCCAGCACCCTCGGGTCTAATAGTCGTGGCTACACCTTC.

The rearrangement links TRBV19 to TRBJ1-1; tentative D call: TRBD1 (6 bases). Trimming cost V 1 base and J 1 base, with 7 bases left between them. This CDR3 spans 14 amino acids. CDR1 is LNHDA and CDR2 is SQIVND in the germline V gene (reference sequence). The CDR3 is CASSIGTENTEAFF. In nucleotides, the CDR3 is TGTGCCAGTAGTATAGGGACAGAGAACACTGAAGCTTTCTTT.

For the CDR3, the DNA is TGTGCCAGCAGTGATGTAGCTAACACCGGGGAGCTGTTTTTT. Amino acids: CASSDVANTGELFF. The chain is built from TRBV2 and TRBJ2-2; D uncertain. The CDR3 is made up of 14 amino acids. Trimming pared 3 bases from V and 2 bases from J, leaving 7 bases between. Germline lookup yields CDR1 SNHLY and CDR2 FYNNEI.

The CDR3 bases are TGTGCCAGCTCACGTTGGACTAGCGGGAGGGACGAGCAGTACTTC. Translation gives CASSRWTSGRDEQYF. The J gene is TRBJ2-7, the V gene TRBV18; 15 bases are shared with TRBD2. The J segment lost 5 bases and the V segment lost 4 bases, leaving 3 bases of the junction unmatched. Germline CDR1 reads KGHSH; CDR2 reads LQKENI. The CDR3 spans 15 residues.

The CDR3 coding sequence is TGTGCCAGCATCTCGGGGACTGGGGCCAACGTCCTGACTTTC. This gives the protein CASISGTGANVLTF. The rearrangement uses TRBV7-2 and TRBJ2-6, with a weak D call TRBD2 (5 bases). V was cut by 7 bases and J by 2 bases, with 9 bases left in between. Germline assignment: CDR1 SGHTA and CDR2 FQGNSA. CDR3 length: 14 residues.

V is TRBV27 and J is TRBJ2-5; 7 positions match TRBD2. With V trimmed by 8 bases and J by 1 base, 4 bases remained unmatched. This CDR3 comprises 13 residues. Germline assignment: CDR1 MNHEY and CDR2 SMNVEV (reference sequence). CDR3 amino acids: CASVGGGQETQYF. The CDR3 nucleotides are TGTGCCAGCGTGGGGGGGGGCCAAGAGACCCAGTACTTC.